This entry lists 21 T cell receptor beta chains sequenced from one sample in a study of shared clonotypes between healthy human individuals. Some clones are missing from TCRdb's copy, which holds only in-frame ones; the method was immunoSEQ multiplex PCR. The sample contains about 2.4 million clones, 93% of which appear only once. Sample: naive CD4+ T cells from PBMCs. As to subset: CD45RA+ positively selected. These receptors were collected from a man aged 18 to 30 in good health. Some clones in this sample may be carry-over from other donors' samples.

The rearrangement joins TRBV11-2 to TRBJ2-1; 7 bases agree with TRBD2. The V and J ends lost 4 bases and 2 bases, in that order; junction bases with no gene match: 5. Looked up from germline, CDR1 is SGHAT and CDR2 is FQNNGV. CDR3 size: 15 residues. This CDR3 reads CASSYSGFTYNEQFF. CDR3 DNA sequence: TGTGCCAGCAGCTATAGCGGGTTCACCTACAATGAGCAGTTCTTC.

The CDR3 loop is CASSPLAGIPANEQFF. Written as DNA, the CDR3 is TGTGCCAGCTCACCACTCGCGGGAATCCCGGCCAATGAGCAGTTCTTC. V and J are TRBV18 and TRBJ2-1, with D perhaps matching TRBD2 (6 bases). The V end was cut by 1 base, the J end by 6 bases, with 16 bases between. CDR3 length equals 16 residues. Germline CDR1 and CDR2: KGHSH and LQKENI.

CDR3 sequence: CASSSQRLADNEQFF. The CDR3 nucleotides are TGTGCCAGCAGTTCCCAGAGACTAGCGGACAATGAGCAGTTCTTC. The rearrangement uses TRBV2 and TRBJ2-1; TRBD2 matches at 9 bases. Germline trimming cut 5 bases from V and 5 bases from J; bases unmatched to any gene: 7. Germline CDR1 is SNHLY and CDR2 is FYNNEI. The CDR3 is 15 amino acids.

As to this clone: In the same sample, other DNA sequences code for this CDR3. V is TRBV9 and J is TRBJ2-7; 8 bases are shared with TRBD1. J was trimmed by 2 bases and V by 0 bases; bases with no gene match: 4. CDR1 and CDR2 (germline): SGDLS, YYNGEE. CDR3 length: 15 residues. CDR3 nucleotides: TGTGCCAGCAGCGTAGCGACAGGGGTCCCCTACGAGCAGTACTTC. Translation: CASSVATGVPYEQYF.

The CDR3 region has the DNA TGTGCCAGTAGTACTCGGACGAGGGGTACTTCGGGACAGCCCCAGCATTTT. Translation: CASSTRTRGTSGQPQHF. The rearrangement joins TRBV19 to TRBJ1-5; tentatively, D is TRBD1 (5 bases). V dropped 4 bases and J dropped 7 bases, with 23 bases sitting between them. Germline loops: CDR1 LNHDA, CDR2 SQIVND (reference sequence). The CDR3 has 17 amino acids.

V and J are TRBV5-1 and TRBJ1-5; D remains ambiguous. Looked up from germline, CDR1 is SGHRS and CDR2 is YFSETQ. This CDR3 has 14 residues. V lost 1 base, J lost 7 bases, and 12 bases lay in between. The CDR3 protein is CASSLLGGEQPQHF. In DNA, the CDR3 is TGCGCCAGCAGCTTGCTGGGAGGAGAACAGCCCCAGCATTTT.

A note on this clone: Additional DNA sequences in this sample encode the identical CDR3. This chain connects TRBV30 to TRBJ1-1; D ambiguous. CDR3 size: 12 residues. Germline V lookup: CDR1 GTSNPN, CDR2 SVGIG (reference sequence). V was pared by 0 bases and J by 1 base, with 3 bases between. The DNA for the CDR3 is TGTGCCTGGAGTGTACGGAACACTGAAGCTTTCTTT. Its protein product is CAWSVRNTEAFF.

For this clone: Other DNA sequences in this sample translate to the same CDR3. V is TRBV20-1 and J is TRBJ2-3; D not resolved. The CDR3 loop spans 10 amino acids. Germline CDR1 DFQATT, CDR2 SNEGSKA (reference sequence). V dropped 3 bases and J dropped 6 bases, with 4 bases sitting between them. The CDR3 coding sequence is TGCAGTGCTAGGGAGGATACGCAGTATTTT. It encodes CSAREDTQYF.

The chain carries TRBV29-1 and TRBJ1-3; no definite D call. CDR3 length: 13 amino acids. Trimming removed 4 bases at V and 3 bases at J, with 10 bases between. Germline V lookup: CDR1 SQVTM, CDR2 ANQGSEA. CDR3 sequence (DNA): TGCAGCGTTGGGGTCTCAGATGGAAACACCATATATTTT. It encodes CSVGVSDGNTIYF.

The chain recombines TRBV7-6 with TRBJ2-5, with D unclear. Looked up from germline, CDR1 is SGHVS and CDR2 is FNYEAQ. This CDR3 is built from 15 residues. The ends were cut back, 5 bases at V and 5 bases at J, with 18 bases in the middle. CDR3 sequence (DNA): TGTGCCAGCAGCCGTGTTCTCAGCGCCCCTGAGACCCAGTACTTC. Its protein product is CASSRVLSAPETQYF.

Here the CDR3 DNA reads TGTGCCAGCAGTCCCCGGACAGGGGGCGGTGAAGCTTTCTTT. It encodes CASSPRTGGGEAFF. The chain joins TRBV28 to TRBJ1-1; 11 nucleotides align to TRBD1. This CDR3 region has 14 residues. Germline values: CDR1 MDHEN, CDR2 SYDVKM. J was trimmed by 7 bases and V by 5 bases; bases with no gene match: 6. The full variable domain, rest sourced from reference TRBV28 and TRBJ1-1, is DVKVTQSSRYLVKRTGEKVFLECVQDMDHENMFWYRQDPGLGLRLIYFSYDVKMKEKGDIPEGYSVSREKKERFSLILESASTNQTSMYLCASSPRTGGGEAFFGQGTRLTVV.

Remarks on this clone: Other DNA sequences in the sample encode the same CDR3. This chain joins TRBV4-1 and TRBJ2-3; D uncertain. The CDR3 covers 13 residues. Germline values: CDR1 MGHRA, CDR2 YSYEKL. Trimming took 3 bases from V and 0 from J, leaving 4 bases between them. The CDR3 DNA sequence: TGCGCCAGCAGCCAGGCCAGCACAGATACGCAGTATTTT. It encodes CASSQASTDTQYF.

The CDR3 coding sequence is TGTGCCAGCAGTGAAGCCCCCGGGACAGCCTCCTACGAGCAGTACTTC. Translation gives CASSEAPGTASYEQYF. The chain recombines TRBV6-1 with TRBJ2-7; 7 nucleotides match TRBD1. The trim removed 0 bases at V and 0 bases at J, leaving 5 bases unmatched. The CDR3 totals 16 residues. Germline lookup yields CDR1 MNHNS and CDR2 SASEGT.

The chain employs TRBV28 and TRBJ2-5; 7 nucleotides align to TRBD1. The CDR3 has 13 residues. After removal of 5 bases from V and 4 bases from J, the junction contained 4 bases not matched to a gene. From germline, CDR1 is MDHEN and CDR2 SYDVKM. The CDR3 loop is CASSHRTGETQYF. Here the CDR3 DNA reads TGTGCCAGCAGTCACCGGACAGGAGAGACCCAGTACTTC.

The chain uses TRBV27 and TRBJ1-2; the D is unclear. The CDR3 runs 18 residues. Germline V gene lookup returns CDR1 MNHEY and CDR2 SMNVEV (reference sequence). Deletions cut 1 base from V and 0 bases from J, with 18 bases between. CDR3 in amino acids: CASSLLSSTGLSNYGYTF. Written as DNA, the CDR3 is TGTGCCAGCAGTTTATTAAGCTCGACCGGGTTATCTAACTATGGCTACACCTTC.

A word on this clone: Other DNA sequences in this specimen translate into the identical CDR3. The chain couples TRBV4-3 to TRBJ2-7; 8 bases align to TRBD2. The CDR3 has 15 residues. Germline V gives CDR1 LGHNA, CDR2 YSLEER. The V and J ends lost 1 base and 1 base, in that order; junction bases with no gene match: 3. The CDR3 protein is CASSQVLAGSYEQYF. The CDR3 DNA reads TGCGCCAGCAGCCAAGTGCTAGCGGGTTCCTACGAGCAGTACTTC.

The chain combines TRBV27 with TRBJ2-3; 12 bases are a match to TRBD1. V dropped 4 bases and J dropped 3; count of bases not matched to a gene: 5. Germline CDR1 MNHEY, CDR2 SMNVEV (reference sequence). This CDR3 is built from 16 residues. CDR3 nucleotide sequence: TGTGCCAGCAGTTACCGGGACAGGGGGCGGACAGATACGCAGTATTTT. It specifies CASSYRDRGRTDTQYF.

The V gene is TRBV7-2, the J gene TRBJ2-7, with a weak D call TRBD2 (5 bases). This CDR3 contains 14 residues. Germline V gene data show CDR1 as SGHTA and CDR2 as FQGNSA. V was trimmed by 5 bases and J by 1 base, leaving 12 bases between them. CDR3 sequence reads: CASSQDSISYEQYF. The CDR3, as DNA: TGTGCCAGCAGCCAGGACTCAATTTCCTACGAGCAGTACTTC.

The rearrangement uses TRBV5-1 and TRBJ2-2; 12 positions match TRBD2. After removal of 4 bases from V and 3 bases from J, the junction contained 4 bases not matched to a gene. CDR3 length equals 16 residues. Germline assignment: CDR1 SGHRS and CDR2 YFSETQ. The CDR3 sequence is CASSTLAGGDTGELFF. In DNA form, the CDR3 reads TGCGCCAGCAGCACACTAGCGGGAGGCGACACCGGGGAGCTGTTTTTT.

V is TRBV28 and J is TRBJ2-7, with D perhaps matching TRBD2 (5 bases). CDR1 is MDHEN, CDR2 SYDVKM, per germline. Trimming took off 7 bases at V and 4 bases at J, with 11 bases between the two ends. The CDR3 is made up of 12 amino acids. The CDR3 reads CASKADQYEQYF. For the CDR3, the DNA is TGTGCCAGCAAAGCGGACCAGTACGAGCAGTACTTC.

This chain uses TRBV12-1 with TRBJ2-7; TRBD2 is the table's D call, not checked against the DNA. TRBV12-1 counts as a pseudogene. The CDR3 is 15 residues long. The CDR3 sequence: CASRVPGEKGYEQYF. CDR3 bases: TGTGCCAGCAGGGTCCCGGGGGAGAAAGGCTACGAGCAGTACTTC.